This T cell receptor beta chain was recovered during a study of regulatory T cells in long-lasting Graves disease. Study conclusions and caveats: Persistent-disease Graves' patients showed less TCR diversity than new cases.

This clonotype came up many times. The antigen is unknown. V dropped 0 bases and J dropped 2 bases, with 11 bases sitting between them. The CDR3 spans 15 residues. Combining iRepertoire HTBI primers with Arm-PCR of CDR3 regions, the authors built TCR beta libraries. TCRdb passed the multiplex PCR reads through MiXCR, listing each CDR3 protein once. Counted here are 400,000 to 550,000 distinct CDR3 sequences, 16% occurring once; the ten biggest clones make up over 8.5%. The time point here: newly diagnosed GD, antithyroid drugs for less than 3 months. The TCR library used RNA extracted from PBMCs. This sample also belongs to another study, concerning T cells in Graves' hyperthyroidism and ophthalmopathy. As that study records: The study left out patients who had uncontrolled infection, other autoimmune disease, pregnancy or lactation.

The receptor's source is a woman aged 30 to 39 with Graves disease. This sequence joins TRBV12-3 or TRBV12-4 and TRBJ2-7; D is unresolved. Specimen: peripheral blood mononuclear cells (PBMCs), collected at new diagnosis, from a patient treated with antithyroid drugs. The chain's CDR3 is CASSLALLRTYEQYF. CDR3 sequence (DNA): TGTGCCAGCAGTTTAGCTTTGCTGAGGACCTACGAGCAGTACTTC.